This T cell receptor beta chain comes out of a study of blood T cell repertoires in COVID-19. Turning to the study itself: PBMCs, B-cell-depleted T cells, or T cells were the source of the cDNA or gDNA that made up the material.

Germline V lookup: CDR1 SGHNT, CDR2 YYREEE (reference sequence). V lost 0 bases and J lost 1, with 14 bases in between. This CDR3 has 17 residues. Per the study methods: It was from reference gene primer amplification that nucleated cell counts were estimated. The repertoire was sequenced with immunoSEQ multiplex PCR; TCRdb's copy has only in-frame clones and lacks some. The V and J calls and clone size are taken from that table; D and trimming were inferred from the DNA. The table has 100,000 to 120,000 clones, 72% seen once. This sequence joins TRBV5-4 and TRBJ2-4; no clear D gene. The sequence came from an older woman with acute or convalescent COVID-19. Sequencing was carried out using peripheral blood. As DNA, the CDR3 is TGTGCCAGCAGCTTGGAGTCCGTGGGCACGGCCAAAAACATTCAGTACTTC. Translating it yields CASSLESVGTAKNIQYF.